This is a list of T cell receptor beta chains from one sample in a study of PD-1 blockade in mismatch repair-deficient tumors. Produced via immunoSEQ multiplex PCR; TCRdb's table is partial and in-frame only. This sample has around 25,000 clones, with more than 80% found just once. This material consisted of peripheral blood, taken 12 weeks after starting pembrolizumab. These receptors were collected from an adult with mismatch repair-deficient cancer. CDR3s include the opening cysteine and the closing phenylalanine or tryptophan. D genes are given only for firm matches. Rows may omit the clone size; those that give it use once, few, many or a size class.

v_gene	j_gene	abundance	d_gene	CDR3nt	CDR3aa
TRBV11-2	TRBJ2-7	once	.	TGTGCCAGCAGCTTAGATCGGGATCGGAACGAGCAGTACTTC	CASSLDRDRNEQYF
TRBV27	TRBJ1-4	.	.	TGTGCCAGCAGTCCCCTGAAGACCGCCGAATGGGGACTGTTTTTT	CASSPLKTAEWGLFF
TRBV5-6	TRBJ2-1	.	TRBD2	TGTGCCAGCAGCTTACCTAGCGGGAGTTGGGTCAATGAGCAGTTCTTC	CASSLPSGSWVNEQFF
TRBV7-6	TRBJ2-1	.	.	TGTGCCAGCAGCTTGACTAGTTGGTTGAATGAGCAGTTCTTC	CASSLTSWLNEQFF
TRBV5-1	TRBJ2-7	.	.	TGCGCCAGCAGCTTCCTGGGAGGTGACACCTACGAGCAGTACTTC	CASSFLGGDTYEQYF
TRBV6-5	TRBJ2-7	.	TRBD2	TGTGCCAGCAGTTCCCGCGGGAGCGGCGAGCAGTACTTC	CASSSRGSGEQYF
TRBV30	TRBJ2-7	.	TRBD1	TGTGCCTACCAAGGGACAGGGATTTTATGGGAGCAGTACTTC	CAYQGTGILWEQYF
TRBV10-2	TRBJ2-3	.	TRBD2	TGCGCCAGCAGTGAAACTAGCGGGAATAGGGCAGATACGCAGTATTTT	CASSETSGNRADTQYF
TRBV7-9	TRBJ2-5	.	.	TGTGCCAGCAGCCTCCTACGGGCTAGTCAAGAGACCCAGTACTTC	CASSLLRASQETQYF
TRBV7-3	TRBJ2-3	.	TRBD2	TGTGCCAGCAGCAGTAGCGGGGCCAGCACAGATACGCAGTATTTT	CASSSSGASTDTQYF
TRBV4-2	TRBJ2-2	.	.	TGTGCCAGCAGCCGACCCCCGAAGGATGACACCGGGGAGCTGTTTTTT	CASSRPPKDDTGELFF
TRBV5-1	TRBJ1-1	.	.	TGCGCCAGCAGCTTGCAGGAACCTAGGAGTCAAGCTTTCTTT	CASSLQEPRSQAFF
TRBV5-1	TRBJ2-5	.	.	TGCGCCAGCAGCTTGGTCCTCGAAGGAACCCAGTACTTC	CASSLVLEGTQYF
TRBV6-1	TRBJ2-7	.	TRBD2	TGTGCCAGCAGTTGGGGACTAGGCGGAGGGTACGAGCAGTACTTC	CASSWGLGGGYEQYF
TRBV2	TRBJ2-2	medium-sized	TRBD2	TGTGCCAGCAGCGCCAATATAGGACCGTCGGCTAGCGGGCACCGGGGGGAGCTGTTTTTT	CASSANIGPSASGHRGELFF
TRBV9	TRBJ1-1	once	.	TGTGCCAGCAGCTCCGATCCCCCGGTATACACTGAAGCTTTCTTT	CASSSDPPVYTEAFF
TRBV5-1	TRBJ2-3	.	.	TGCGCCAGCAGCTTGTTCTCCACAGATACGCAGTATTTT	CASSLFSTDTQYF
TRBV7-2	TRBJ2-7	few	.	TGTGCCAGCAGCTTTCGCCGGGACAACTACGAGCAGTACTTC	CASSFRRDNYEQYF
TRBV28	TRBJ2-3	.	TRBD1	TGTGCCAGCAGTCCACGGACAGGGGAAGGGAACACAGATACGCAGTATTTT	CASSPRTGEGNTDTQYF
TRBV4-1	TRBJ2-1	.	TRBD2	TGCGCCAGCAGCCAAGGGCTAGCGGGCGGTAAGGAGCAGTTCTTC	CASSQGLAGGKEQFF
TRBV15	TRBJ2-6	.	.	TGTGCCACCAGCAGAGATGTTGGGGCCAACGTCCTGACTTTC	CATSRDVGANVLTF
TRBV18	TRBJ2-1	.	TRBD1	TGTGCCAGCTCACCCCGGGACAGGTACAATGAGCAGTTCTTC	CASSPRDRYNEQFF
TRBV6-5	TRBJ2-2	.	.	TGTGCCAGCAGAACAGGGCCCGGGGAGCTGTTTTTT	CASRTGPGELFF
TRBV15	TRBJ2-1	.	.	TGTGCCACCAGCAGAGACCCCCTTGGGAATGAGCAGTTCTTC	CATSRDPLGNEQFF
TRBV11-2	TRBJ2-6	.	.	TGTGCCAGCAGCGCTCATAGTAGGGCCAACGTCCTGACTTTC	CASSAHSRANVLTF
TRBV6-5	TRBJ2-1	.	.	TGTGCCAGCAGACGCCTCAATCCTAATGAGCAGTTCTTC	CASRRLNPNEQFF
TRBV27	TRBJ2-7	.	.	TGTGCCAGCAGTTCGAGACAGGGACTTTCGGAGCAGTACTTC	CASSSRQGLSEQYF
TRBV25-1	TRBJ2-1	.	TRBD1	TGTGCCAGCAGGTATGGGACAGGGGTTTACAATGAGCAGTTCTTC	CASRYGTGVYNEQFF
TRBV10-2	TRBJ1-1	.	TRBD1	TGCGCCAGCAGTCCGGGACAGAGATACACTGAAGCTTTCTTT	CASSPGQRYTEAFF
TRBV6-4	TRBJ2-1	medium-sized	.	TGTGCCAGCAGTGACTCGGACAACAATGAGCAGTTCTTC	CASSDSDNNEQFF
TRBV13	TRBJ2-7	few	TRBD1	TGTGCCAGCAGCCTCCCTCCCGACAGGGGCTACGAGCAGTACTTC	CASSLPPDRGYEQYF
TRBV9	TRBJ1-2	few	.	TGTGCCAGCAGCGAGCGGTCGGGCGGCTACACCTTC	CASSERSGGYTF
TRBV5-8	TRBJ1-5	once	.	TGTGCCAGCAGCCCACAGGGTCAGCCCCAGCATTTT	CASSPQGQPQHF
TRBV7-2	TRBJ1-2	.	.	TGTGCCAGCAGCTTTTTTACAGCTAACTATGGCTACACCTTC	CASSFFTANYGYTF
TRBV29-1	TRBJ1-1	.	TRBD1	TGCAGCGTCAGACAGGGGAGGAACACTGAAGCTTTCTTT	CSVRQGRNTEAFF
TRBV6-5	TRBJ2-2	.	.	TGTGCCAGCAGCCCCCAACTCGTCCTGGCCGGGGAGCTGTTTTTT	CASSPQLVLAGELFF
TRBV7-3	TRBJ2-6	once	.	TGTGCCAGCAGCCCCGGCGGAGCTGGGGCCAACGTCCTGACTTTC	CASSPGGAGANVLTF
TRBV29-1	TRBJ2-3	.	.	TGCAGCGTTGAGGGGGGGCAGGGGGCAGATACGCAGTATTTT	CSVEGGQGADTQYF
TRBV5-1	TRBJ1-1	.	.	TGCGCCAGCAGCTCGACAGGATCAGGGGAAGCTTTCTTT	CASSSTGSGEAFF
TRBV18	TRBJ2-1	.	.	TGTGCCAGCTCACCCGCCCGGGGTGCGGGTTCTTACAATGAGCAGTTCTTC	CASSPARGAGSYNEQFF
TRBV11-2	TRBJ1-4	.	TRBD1	TGTGCCAGCAGCTTATTGACAGGGAGAGAAGAAAAACTGTTTTTT	CASSLLTGREEKLFF
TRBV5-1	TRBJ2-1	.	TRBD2	TGCGCCAGCAGCTTGGCAGGTCCCACTAAGCGGGAGGGCAATGAGCAGTTCTTC	CASSLAGPTKREGNEQFF
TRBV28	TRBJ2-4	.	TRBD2	TGTGCCAGCGGGACTAGCGGTGGAGGGGGAAACATTCAGTACTTC	CASGTSGGGGNIQYF
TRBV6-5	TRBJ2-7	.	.	TGTGCCAGCAGTCGCGGGTCCCGCTACGAGCAGTACTTC	CASSRGSRYEQYF
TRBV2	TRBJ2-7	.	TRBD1	TGTGCCAGCAGTACAGGGGCCGAGCAGTACTTC	CASSTGAEQYF
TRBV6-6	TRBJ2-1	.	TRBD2	TGTGCCAGCATTTACGGGACTAGCGGATACAATGAGCAGTTCTTC	CASIYGTSGYNEQFF
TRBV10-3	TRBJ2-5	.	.	TGTGCCATCAGTGAGGACATCTCGTACCAAGAGACCCAGTACTTC	CAISEDISYQETQYF
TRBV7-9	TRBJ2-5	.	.	TGTGCCAGCAGCTTTCCACTACTCTGGGTGCAAGAGACCCAGTACTTC	CASSFPLLWVQETQYF
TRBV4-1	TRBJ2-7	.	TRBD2	TGCGCCAGCAGCCAAGATATGAGTAGCGGGAGTAGAACCGAGCAGTACTTC	CASSQDMSSGSRTEQYF
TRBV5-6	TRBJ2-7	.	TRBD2	TGTGCCAGCCACCGACTATGGGGGGGATACGAGCAGTACTTC	CASHRLWGGYEQYF
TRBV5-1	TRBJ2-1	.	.	TGCGCCAGCAGCCCTCTCTGGCCTAGCGACGTACATTACAATGAGCAGTTCTTC	CASSPLWPSDVHYNEQFF
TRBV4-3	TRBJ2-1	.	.	TGCGCCAGCAGCCAAGCGAGCTCTATACGGGGTGAGCAGTTCTTC	CASSQASSIRGEQFF
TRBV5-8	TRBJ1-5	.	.	TGTGCCAGCAGCTTGCGGGGCCGCAATCAGCCCCAGCATTTT	CASSLRGRNQPQHF
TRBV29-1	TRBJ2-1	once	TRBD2	TGCAGCGTTGCTAGCGGGGAGGCCCATGAGCAGTTCTTC	CSVASGEAHEQFF
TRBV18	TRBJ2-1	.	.	TGTGCCAGCTCACCACCGAGCCGGAGCTCCTACAATGAGCAGTTCTTC	CASSPPSRSSYNEQFF
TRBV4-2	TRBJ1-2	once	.	TGTGCCAGCAGCCAAGTCGGGCAGGGTCCCGAGGGCTACACCTTC	CASSQVGQGPEGYTF
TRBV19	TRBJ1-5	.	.	TGTGCCAGCTGGGGGGGACGTCTCAATCAGCCCCAGCATTTT	CASWGGRLNQPQHF
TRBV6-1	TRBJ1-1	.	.	TGTGCCAGCGGGGAGGGGAGGAGAGCTTTCTTT	CASGEGRRAFF
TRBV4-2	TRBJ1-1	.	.	TGTGCCAGCAGCCAAGAGTCCCCAGGTATATCGAACACTGAAGCTTTCTTT	CASSQESPGISNTEAFF
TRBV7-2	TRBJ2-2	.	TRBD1	TGTGCCAGCAGCCAAGGACAGGGGTTGGGCACCGGGGAGCTGTTTTTT	CASSQGQGLGTGELFF